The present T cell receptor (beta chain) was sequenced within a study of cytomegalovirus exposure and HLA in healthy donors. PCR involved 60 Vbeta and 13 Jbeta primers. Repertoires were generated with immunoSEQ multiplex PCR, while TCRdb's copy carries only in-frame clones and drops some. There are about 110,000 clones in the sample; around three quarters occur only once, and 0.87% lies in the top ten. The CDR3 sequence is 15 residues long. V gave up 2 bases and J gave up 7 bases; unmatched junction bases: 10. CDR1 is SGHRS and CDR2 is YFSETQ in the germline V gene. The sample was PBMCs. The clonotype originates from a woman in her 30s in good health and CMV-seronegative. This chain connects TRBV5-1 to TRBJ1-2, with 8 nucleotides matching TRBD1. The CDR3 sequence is CASSLLTDRVSGYTF. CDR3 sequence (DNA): TGCGCCAGCAGCTTATTAACGGACAGGGTCTCTGGCTACACCTTC.